The source of this T cell receptor (beta chain) is a study of cytomegalovirus exposure and HLA in healthy donors. Overall study findings and caveats: Most observed TCR sequences were rare, whereas some public TCRs were detected in many donors. Association of a missense DCLRE1C variant with TCR beta V- and J-gene trimming was reported in a later analysis.

A remark on this clone: The antigen is unknown. The germline gene is not matched at one end of the junction; a read error may be the cause.

The PCR contained 60 Vbeta and 13 Jbeta primers. Method: immunoSEQ multiplex PCR; TCRdb's copy keeps in-frame clones and lacks some. The table shows fewer than 200,000 clones, with roughly four fifths occurring only once. This clonotype was obtained from a female donor in good health and CMV-seronegative. The specimen was PBMCs.

In DNA form, the CDR3 reads TGTTCCAGCAGCTCACCTGGGACAGTCTCGAGTGAAGCTTTCTTT. As protein: CSSSSPGTVSSEAFF. The J gene is TRBJ1-1, the V gene TRBV7-9; TRBD1 matches at 7 bases. This CDR3 comprises 15 residues. Germline V gives CDR1 SEHNR, CDR2 FQNEAQ (reference sequence). Variable domain in full (rest from reference TRBV7-9 and TRBJ1-1): DTGVSQNPRHKITKRGQNVTFRCDPISEHNRLYWYRQTLGQGPEFLTYFQNEAQLEKSRLLSDRFSAERPKGSFSTLEIQRTEQGDSAMYLCSSSSPGTVSSEAFFGQGTRLTVV.